This TCR beta chain is from a study of cytomegalovirus exposure and HLA in healthy donors (dated by TCRdb to about 2017). Study-wide context: An earlier analysis of some 620 of the donors reported 276 Gb of sequence data and 95 million to 140 million unique TCR beta sequences obtained from some 200 million T cells. Rather than using new phenotypic data, the later analysis identified candidate immune exposures from TCR beta sequences and from how often those sequences occurred across donors. Every repertoire in the discovery cohort had been generated on one and the same sequencing platform. An earlier analysis of fewer than 700 of the donors applied high-throughput TCR beta sequencing to assess whether each TCR beta V gene segment acted as functional or pseudogenic. Besides the first cohort of about 730 subjects, a separate validation cohort made up of roughly 120 different subjects was used. On average, 235,054 unique TCR beta nucleotide sequences were sequenced per donor among 398 genotyped donors of the cohort, with about 17% of those sequences being non-productive. Of the 398 genotyped donors, 81% fell in the genetic ancestry cluster associated with self-reported Caucasian donors. The aim of the study was to test whether cataloging public T cell receptors could identify signatures of past pathogen exposure. An early release covering roughly 600 HLA-typed donors comprised about 290 gigabases of sequencing data and approximately 85 million unique TCR sequences. In a later genetic analysis, genome-wide SNP genotypes for about three fifths of the roughly 670 donors were used, and that subset was treated as a discovery cohort. Donor age, sex, ethnicity and CMV serostatus were compiled together with the repertoire data. A later analysis re-analyzed previously published TCR beta repertoires from several hundred donors and added high-resolution HLA genotyping to study TCR occurrence patterns. To predict cytomegalovirus infection status, the study brought together high-throughput TCR immunosequencing, statistical association of individual TCRs with disease status, and machine learning. Typing coverage varied by locus: roughly 629-640 donors for A, B, C, DRB1 and DQB1; around 560 for DQA1; about 570 for DPA1; under 490 for DPB1. Using immunosequencing, the study profiled T cell repertoires from 666 subjects and related those repertoires to cytomegalovirus serostatus. HLA typing covered class I and class II loci at four-digit resolution. Because of strong linkage in the cohort, roughly five DR-DQ haplotypes were treated as single units for association and clustering. Results and caveats for the whole study, not just this receptor: Roughly uniform sequencing depth across donors was assumed in presence/absence analyses, although this assumption may not hold. The authors suggested that the approach could potentially be generalized to other disease states and immunological phenotypes. Correlated functional status among segregating V segments might reflect linkage disequilibrium, but an unknown experimental factor could not be ruled out. In a later analysis, the rate of TCR association differed among HLA loci, with DRB1 alleles having the most associated TCRs and HLA-C alleles having the fewest. In this cohort, only TCR beta chains were sequenced, and detectable features were limited by the absence of alpha or paired-chain data. In a later analysis, several top co-occurrence clusters were reported to appear linked to parvovirus B19, influenza, CMV and Epstein-Barr virus. Across donors, most TCR sequences were observed very rarely, whereas some public TCRs were present in many individuals. Because some donors lacked HLA typing at each locus, the association tests relied only on the typed subset. In a later analysis, around 17,000 TCR beta sequences were associated with specific HLA alleles at a false discovery rate of 0.05. In both the original and validation cohorts, the classifier was reported to diagnose cytomegalovirus status with high specificity and sensitivity. In vitro tests confirmed that a few of the cytomegalovirus-associated TCR beta chains recognize cytomegalovirus antigens. The 87-base-pair reads could not distinguish some IMGT-functional V segments, including TRBV6-2 and TRBV6-3, so those segments were excluded. In a later analysis, HLA-associated TCR beta chains were found to be more clonally expanded and to have lower generation probabilities than equally common non-associated chains. When HLA alleles, especially DR and DQ, strongly co-occurred, attributing TCR associations to individual alleles was difficult. A group of highly shared sequence variants was considered likely to be a technical artifact of the sequencing pipeline. A total of 150 or so TCR beta chains were listed by the study as associated with cytomegalovirus. The only immune exposure information available for the cohort was CMV serostatus. A further reported finding was that TCR beta sequences accurately predicted the HLA-A and HLA-B alleles for most subjects in the first cohort. Because counts were too low, seventeen rarely observed V segments, including chromosome 9 orphons, were excluded from the earlier analysis of some 540 of the donors. V-gene and J-gene trimming of TCR beta chains was associated with a missense DCLRE1C variant in a later genetic analysis, and the association was replicated in an independent cohort. According to a later genetic analysis, donors in an Asian-associated ancestry cluster had fewer N-insertions in productive TCRs than the roughly 660-donor mean. An earlier analysis of around 500 of the donors showed that most TCR beta V segments appeared in productive rearrangements either about 87% or about 30% of the time, which broadly matched IMGT annotations. A later analysis found that most CMV-associated TCR beta chains appeared HLA-restricted, with HLA associations seemingly driven largely by CMV exposure.

The germline V gene provides CDR1 LGHNT and CDR2 FRNRAP. V and J are trimmed by 2 bases and 8 bases, and the gene matches miss 8 bases of the junction. The CDR3 holds 15 amino acids from the cysteine to the phenylalanine. Just CDR3 DNA is preserved here, 45 bases in frame from base 1. With regard to this clone: The antigen it binds to is not known. No qualities accompany the bases; no much larger clone lies one base away.

The cohort comprised fewer than 700 healthy bone marrow donors. At the time of sampling, all cohort members were nominally healthy, though unrecorded immune exposures were likely present. The donor was CMV seronegative and was included in the group of a few hundred seronegative cohort members. A peripheral blood sample was provided by each donor, and peripheral blood mononuclear cells were used for TCR beta sequencing. The Qiagen DNeasy Blood Extraction Kit was used to extract genomic DNA from the blood cell samples. The library was built by means of the immunoSEQ multiplex PCR assay. For the multiplex PCR, a mixture combining 60 forward primers for TCR Vbeta segments and 13 reverse primers for TCR Jbeta segments was used. A multiplex PCR assay on genomic DNA amplified the CDR3 region of rearranged TCR beta genes. The Illumina HiSeq System was used to sequence the amplified TCR beta libraries as 87-base-pair reads. On the authors' methods: A later analysis tallied some 79 million unique TCR beta chains across the 700 or so repertoires, and some 10 million of those chains were shared by two or more donors. Raw reads were error-corrected and collapsed into unique sequences by a nearest-neighbor algorithm in which closely related sequences were merged to remove PCR and sequencing errors. CDR3 sequences were aligned to IMGT reference sequences to assign V, D and J gene segments. For a sequence to be retained, a match of at least six nucleotides to both a V gene segment and a J gene segment was required. A rearrangement counted as productive if the CDR3 had no stop codons and remained in frame with V and J, and every other rearrangement counted as non-productive. Following IMGT convention, CDR3 was defined as the stretch from the second conserved V-encoded cysteine to the conserved J-encoded phenylalanine. The earlier analysis of 587 of the donors excluded sequences that lacked an unambiguous match to a single V gene segment. An earlier analysis of a few hundred of the donors called V segments functional above 56.7% productive rearrangements and segregating when the between-donor standard deviation exceeded 5%. To diagnose cytomegalovirus status from the catalog of TCR beta chain sequences, a statistical classification framework was built. A later analysis assigned V and J genes by comparing TCR nucleotide sequences with IMGT/GENE-DB human TR gene sequences. The TCRdist pipeline was used in a later analysis to assign CDR3 sequences and most-parsimonious VDJ recombination scenarios. In a later analysis, each TCR beta chain was defined by its CDR3 amino acid sequence together with its V-gene family, and reads lacking a unique V-gene family were excluded. In a later analysis, several hundred highly shared, low-generation-probability nucleotide sequences were removed to address suspected cross-contamination and a sequencing artifact. In a later analysis, a clonal expansion index for each public chain was calculated from normalized within-repertoire ranks of inferred template counts. In a later analysis, generation probabilities were computed with a VDJ recombination model fitted to out-of-frame rearrangements, and the resulting probabilities were checked against IGoR. Hypergeometric tests were used in a later analysis to score TCR-TCR, TCR-HLA and TCR-CMV co-occurrence, with a repertoire-size bias correction applied to the TCR pairs. A later analysis estimated false discovery rates by permuting HLA or CMV assignments 20 times. In a later analysis, co-occurring TCRs were grouped using DBSCAN, with TCRdist sequence similarity added in when clustering inside HLA-allele-positive subsets. Co-occurrence clustering excluded repertoires with fewer than 30,000 or more than 120,000 public chains, plus five with anomalous nucleotide sharing. In its TCRdb copy, this immuneACCESS table keeps in-frame sequences only and misses some clones. Where compared with another copy, unresolved V genes explain less than half of these, and the others have no known cause. The V and J calls and clone size are taken from that table; D and trimming were inferred from the DNA. This sample comprises a few hundred thousand clones, around 83% of them detected only once. 1.3% to 1.5% of the sample belongs to the ten largest clones.

The specimen was PBMCs. The receptor was derived from a girl aged 10 to 17 in good health and CMV-seronegative. The sequence joins TRBV12-5 to TRBJ2-1, with TRBD2 identical over 8 junction bases. The sequence in DNA is TGTGCTAGTGGTTTGAGGCTAGCGGGTCCATATGAGCAGTTCTTC. Translation gives CASGLRLAGPYEQFF.